This T cell receptor beta chain was found in a study of control samples from healthy donors and cancer patients (dated by TCRdb to 2018 to 2020). For CDR1 and CDR2, the germline V gene lists SGHDN and FVKESK. Its CDR3 holds 13 amino acids, cysteine through phenylalanine. Only CDR3 DNA remains: 39 bases, in frame from the first base. V is cut by 1 base and J by 16 bases, and the space between the germline ends is 17 bases. The library was built by means of the immunoSEQ multiplex PCR assay. TCRdb retrieved this table from immuneACCESS and kept in-frame rearrangements only. Not all clones are present; in checked studies, unresolved V genes account for under half, and no reason is known for the remainder. The sample data list over 100,000 clones, and roughly 90% of these were observed just once. The top ten clonotypes cover 17% of the sample. Notes on this clone: Its antigen has not been determined. No much larger clonotype is one base removed from it; base qualities were not supplied.

This TCR derives from a woman aged 45 to 65 in good health. The sequence joins TRBV14 to TRBJ2-1; 6 matching bases give a weak D call of TRBD2. Sequencing was carried out using blood. The base sequence is TGTGCCAGCAGCCAAGCCTCAAGCGGGTTACAATTCTTC. This translates into CASSQASSGLQFF.